This TCR beta chain derives from a study of early T cells in non-severe SARS-CoV-2 infection. Study details: The sequenced material was bulk RNA from unsorted whole blood, and its chains were unpaired.

This clonotype was picked up many times. TCRdb reprocessed the 5' RACE reads via MiXCR and lists one record per CDR3 protein. Altogether about 69,000 distinct CDR3 sequences are present, roughly 13% being singletons, with the ten largest covering more than 12%. V gave up 6 bases and J gave up 0 bases; unmatched junction bases: 5. This CDR3 has 15 residues. Germline loops: CDR1 MNHEY, CDR2 SMNVEV (reference sequence). The chain carries TRBV27 and TRBJ2-1, with 7 positions matching TRBD1. The sample consisted of whole blood. The source of this sequence is an adult who was a healthcare worker with PCR-confirmed SARS-CoV-2 infection or an uninfected control (not recorded which). CDR3 coding DNA: TGTGCCAGCAGAAACGACAGGGCCTCCTACAATGAGCAGTTCTTC. This codes for CASRNDRASYNEQFF.